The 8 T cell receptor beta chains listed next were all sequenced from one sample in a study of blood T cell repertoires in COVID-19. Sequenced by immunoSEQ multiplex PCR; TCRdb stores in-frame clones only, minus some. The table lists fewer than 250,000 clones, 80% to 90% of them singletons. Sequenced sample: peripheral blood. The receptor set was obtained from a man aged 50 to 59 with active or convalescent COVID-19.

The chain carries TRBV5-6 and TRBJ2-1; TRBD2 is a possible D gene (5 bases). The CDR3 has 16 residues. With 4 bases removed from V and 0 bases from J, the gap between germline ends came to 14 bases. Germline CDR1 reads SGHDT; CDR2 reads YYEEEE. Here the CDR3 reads CASSSDAGSSYNEQFF. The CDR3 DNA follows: TGTGCCAGCAGCAGTGATGCTGGGAGCTCCTACAATGAGCAGTTCTTC.

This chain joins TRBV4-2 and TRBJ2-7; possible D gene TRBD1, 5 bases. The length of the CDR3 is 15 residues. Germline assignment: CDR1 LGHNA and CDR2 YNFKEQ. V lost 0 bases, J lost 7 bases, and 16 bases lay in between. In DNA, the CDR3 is TGTGCCAGCAGCCAAGAGCGCCAGGGCAAGGGGGAGCAGTACTTC. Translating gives CASSQERQGKGEQYF.

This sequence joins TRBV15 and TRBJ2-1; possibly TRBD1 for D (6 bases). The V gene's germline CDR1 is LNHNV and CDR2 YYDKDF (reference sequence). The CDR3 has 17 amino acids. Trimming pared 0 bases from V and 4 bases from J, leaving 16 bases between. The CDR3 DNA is TGTGCCACCAGCAGAGATCGGTTGGGGGCGAGGTACAATGAGCAGTTCTTC. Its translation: CATSRDRLGARYNEQFF.

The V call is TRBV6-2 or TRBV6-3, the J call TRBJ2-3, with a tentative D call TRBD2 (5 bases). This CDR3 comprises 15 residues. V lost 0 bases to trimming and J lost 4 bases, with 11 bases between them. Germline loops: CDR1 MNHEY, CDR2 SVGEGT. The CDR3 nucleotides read TGTGCCAGCAGTTACTCTAGACCGCGGGCAGATACGCAGTATTTT. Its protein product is CASSYSRPRADTQYF.

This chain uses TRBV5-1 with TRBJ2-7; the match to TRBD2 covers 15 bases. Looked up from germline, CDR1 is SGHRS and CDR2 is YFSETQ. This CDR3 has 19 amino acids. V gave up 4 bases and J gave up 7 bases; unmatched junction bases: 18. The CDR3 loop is CASSLLWTSGGAQSWEQYF. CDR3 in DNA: TGCGCCAGCAGCCTATTATGGACTAGCGGGGGGGCGCAGAGTTGGGAGCAGTACTTC.

CDR3 residues: CSASWTVPQETQYF. The CDR3, as DNA: TGCAGTGCTAGTTGGACAGTCCCTCAAGAGACCCAGTACTTC. The chain carries TRBV20-1 and TRBJ2-5, with D possibly being TRBD1 (6 bases). The CDR3 contains 14 residues. The V gene's germline CDR1 is DFQATT and CDR2 SNEGSKA (reference sequence). The ends were cut back, 3 bases at V and 2 bases at J, with 13 bases in the middle.

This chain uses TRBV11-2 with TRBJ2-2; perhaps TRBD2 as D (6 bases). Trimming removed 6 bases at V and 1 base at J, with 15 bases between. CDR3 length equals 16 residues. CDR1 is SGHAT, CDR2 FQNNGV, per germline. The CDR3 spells CASSPAGTLNTGELFF. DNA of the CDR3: TGTGCCAGCAGTCCTGCCGGGACTTTGAACACCGGGGAGCTGTTTTTT.

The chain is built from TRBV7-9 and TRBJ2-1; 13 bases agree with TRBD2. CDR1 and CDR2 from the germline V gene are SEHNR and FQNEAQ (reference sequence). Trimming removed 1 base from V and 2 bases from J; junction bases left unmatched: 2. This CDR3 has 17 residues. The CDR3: CASSLGGLAGTYNEQFF. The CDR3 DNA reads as TGTGCCAGCAGCTTAGGGGGACTAGCGGGAACCTACAATGAGCAGTTCTTC.